The rows below give T cell receptor beta chains drawn from one sample of a study of cytomegalovirus exposure and HLA in healthy donors. Data came from immunoSEQ multiplex PCR; TCRdb stores just in-frame clones and leaves some out. The sample lists about 82,000 clones, roughly 95% occurring once. Sequences were obtained from PBMCs. The receptor source for this set is a woman under 30 in good health and CMV-seronegative. The CDR3 runs from the conserved cysteine through the conserved F or W.

v_call | cdr3_aa
TRBV23-1 | CASSRLQGARAKNIQYF
TRBV19 | CASTPRASGGDEQYF
TRBV7-8 | CASSRLSNTEAFF
TRBV6-5 | CASSYLATNTEAFF
TRBV23-1 | CASSQSTGLDYEQYF
TRBV10-3 | CAIAAGGIDEQFF
TRBV5-1 | CASSEGRGLATGELFF
TRBV5-1 | CASSFAGKDYEQYF
TRBV27 | CASSFLRGGEKLFF
TRBV6-5 | CASSPPGGVGEQYF
TRBV11-2 | CASSLVRLESETQYF
TRBV18 | CASSPALKDYGYTF
TRBV10-3 | CAISGSSGRAQAETQYF
TRBV6-1 | CASSVTDYSLYNEQFF
TRBV7-9 | CASSSHVADEQYF
TRBV19 | CASSSRRTPRGTQYF
TRBV29-1 | CSVSSSGSSRETQYF
TRBV2 | CASQGNSPLHF
TRBV7-2 | CASSYYYEQYF
TRBV10-1 | CASQTETSICTDTQYF
TRBV5-6 | CASSGGLNSYNEQFF
TRBV5-1 | CASSKRQIQETQYF
TRBV23-1 | CASSQQKQGRDYTGELFF
TRBV4-1 | CASSQVGVGTSSYTQYF
TRBV15 | CATSGGWGGGPSMNTEAFF
TRBV11-2 | CASSLSGGRGTDTQYF
TRBV4-3 | CASSQVLAGDLSYEQYF
TRBV27 | CASSFRTGDTEAFF
TRBV4-3 | CASSPRRGGGETQYF
TRBV7-8 | CASSPLSGQGPNEQFF
TRBV4-1 | CASSPPGLRDEQFF
TRBV6-5 | CASSYGGGNEQFF
TRBV14 | CASSLQGWSYEQYF
TRBV6-1 | CASSILSWDRESHF
TRBV7-2 | CASSLSSGVQETQYF
TRBV10-3 | CAISPGVGETQYF
TRBV11-2 | CASSLSQGKTEAFF
TRBV18 | CASSPDSAYGYTF
TRBV28 | CASSLSAGGNQPQHF
TRBV7-9 | CASSSGRQGHQPQHF
TRBV6-5 | CASKEWANTEAFF